One TCR beta chain is described in this entry. In this sample, this clonotype turned up a few times. The specificity of this receptor is unknown. There are no base qualities to consult, and no much larger clone falls within one base. The data originate from a study of human T cells and chemical hapten exposure (dated by TCRdb to the early 2020s). For the wider study: For sensitization, 2% DPC in acetone was applied to an approximately 2 cm by approximately 2 cm area of upper inner arm skin. In alopecia patients, the study followed how the peripheral blood TCR repertoire changed in vivo over primary and secondary sensitization to diphenylcyclopropenone (DPC), a hapten. Patch testing on the upper back used Finn chambers containing 0.01% DPC, with scoring done after 6 days according to International Contact Dermatitis Research Group standards. Throughout the study period of around 25 weeks, patients also received therapeutic DPC doses to the scalp every week. Libraries were pooled for sequencing, and variation in per-sample TCR yields was attributed mainly to small differences in library volumes within the pool. Blood samples were taken from patients before sensitization (week 0) and then at 2, 6 and about 24 weeks after DPC sensitization. Most of the patients in the cohort were female, and the cohort covered alopecia areata with under or over 50% scalp involvement, alopecia totalis and alopecia universalis. Blood for TCR sequencing was provided by twenty-nine alopecia patients at one to four time points (pre-sensitization, 2, 6 and 24 weeks). The study at large found these results: Patch test score was positively correlated with the number of PT1 expanded TCRs, with significance at thresholds 8, 16 and 32 but not at 4. Repeated subsampling changed both the strength of the expansion versus patch-test correlation and the threshold at which that correlation became significant. DPC sensitization did not change the number of TCRs with a frequency above 1 in 1000, and there was no evidence of changes in global repertoire structure. Because every patient had alopecia, a presumed autoimmune disease, the patients' immune response might differ from that of healthy individuals. Expanded TCRs formed significantly more large CDR3 similarity clusters than pre-sensitization or healthy control sets, consistent with antigen-driven responses.

The germline V gene provides CDR1 MNHEY and CDR2 SVGAGI. V is pared back by 0 bases and J by 6 bases, with 12 bases lying between the germline termini. Including cysteine and valine, the CDR3 has 14 amino acids. The sequence is cut down to CDR3 DNA, 42 bases in frame from base 1. Library preparation employed RACE. The reads were generated on a NextSeq 500. During library preparation, unique molecular identifiers were attached to individual cDNA molecules so that TCRs could be counted in a quantitative, reproducible way. Each blood RNA sample was used to sequence both TCR alpha and TCR beta chains. Under the source paper's analysis protocol: The median number of TCRs per sample was 95,638, ranging from about 20,000 to 750,000. The Decombinator software suite was used to annotate V, J and CDR3 in the TCR reads. To make PS versus PT1 abundance plots, every sample was subsampled to the same number of TCRs (28,000). TCRs were defined as expanded if absent before sensitization and observed at least eight times at the 2-week time point. TCRdb trimmed the raw reads at Q25, called clones with MiXCR and kept productive beta chains. For every CDR3 protein sequence, its rows merge into one entry that carries the most common genes and DNA. The V and J calls here are based on TCRdb, not the publication. For this sample there are 90,000 to 140,000 distinct CDR3 sequences; roughly a third appear just once. The leading ten clones occupy roughly 3% of the sample.

The time point label here, explained by the study, means: patch test 3, about 24 weeks after DPC sensitization. In light of the paper, this sample's treatment or condition label describes: therapeutic diphenylcyclopropenone sensitization with weekly scalp DPC. At each patch-test visit, blood was drawn before the patch test was applied. Patients were eligible if aged 18 to 70, diagnosed with alopecia and judged suitable for DPC therapy, and pregnant patients were excluded. Total RNA was extracted from unfractionated whole blood collected in Tempus Blood RNA tubes. The specimen was whole blood, collected in connection with sensitization to the hapten diphenylcyclopropenone (DPC). This sequence uses TRBV6-5 and TRBJ2-7, with the D call perhaps TRBD1 or TRBD2, each one matching 5 bases. The receptor's source is a man aged 35 to 55 with alopecia areata. Some clones in this sample may be carry-over from other donors' samples. The CDR3 region has the sequence CASSYSRGVGEQYV. The nucleotide sequence is given as TGTGCCAGCAGTTACTCGAGGGGAGTAGGCGAGCAGTACGTC.